This TCR beta chain is drawn from a study of control samples from healthy donors and cancer patients. The ends were cut back, 0 bases at V and 0 bases at J, with 5 bases in the middle. There are 15 residues in the CDR3. CDR1 and CDR2 (germline): MRHNA, SNTAGT. This table comes from immunoSEQ multiplex PCR, and its TCRdb copy is limited to in-frame clones, with some not included. The sample lists 50,000 to 65,000 clones, approximately 90% occurring once. Material: PBMCs. This chain uses TRBV6-4 with TRBJ1-4; D is unresolved. This receptor was obtained from a woman aged 45-65 years with colorectal cancer. In nucleotides, the CDR3 is TGTGCCAGCAGTGACTCTGGGGCAACTAATGAAAAACTGTTTTTT. The encoded protein is CASSDSGATNEKLFF.